The 14 T cell receptor beta chains below were found in one sample sequenced in a study of blood T cell repertoires in COVID-19. The assay was immunoSEQ multiplex PCR, and TCRdb's table has in-frame clones only and misses some. The repertoire holds some 190,000 clones, 70% to 80% seen once, with under 15% in the top ten. The sample consisted of peripheral blood. The receptors were gathered from a woman between 50 and 59 years old with acute or convalescent COVID-19.

J is TRBJ1-1 and V is TRBV19; D may be TRBD1 (5 bases). V dropped 3 bases and J dropped 0 bases, with 14 bases sitting between them. CDR1 and CDR2 (germline): LNHDA, SQIVND (reference sequence). This CDR3 spans 16 amino acids. CDR3 sequence: CASSIGGKRVNTEAFF. Written as DNA, the CDR3 is TGTGCCAGTAGTATCGGGGGTAAGAGGGTGAACACTGAAGCTTTCTTT.

This clone was recorded once. V usage is TRBV18 and J usage is TRBJ1-4; TRBD1 agrees at 9 bases. J gave up 5 bases and V 2 bases, and 9 bases lay outside the gene matches. Germline loops: CDR1 KGHSH, CDR2 LQKENI. CDR3 size: 17 residues. The chain's CDR3 is CASSPGTGFLGNEKLFF. In nucleotides, the CDR3 is TGTGCCAGCTCACCAGGGACAGGGTTCCTGGGGAATGAAAAACTGTTTTTT.

At least ten counts were recorded for this clone. A read error may account for a junction end that differs from germline. This CDR3 reads CAWSPRGGQTF. In DNA form, the CDR3 reads TGTGCCTGGAGTCCTCGCGGGGGTCAAACCTTC. J is TRBJ2-7 and V is TRBV30; 7 bases are a match to TRBD2. Germline V gene sequence: CDR1 GTSNPN, CDR2 SVGIG (reference sequence). The CDR3 has 11 residues.

This rearrangement joins TRBV2 to TRBJ1-2; weak D call: TRBD1 (6 bases). Germline CDR1 is SNHLY and CDR2 is FYNNEI. Trimming removed 9 bases from V and 6 bases from J, with 20 bases in between. This CDR3 has 14 amino acids. The CDR3 bases are TGTGCCAGTGTTGTACAGGGTAATGTGGATGGCTACACCTTC. Protein: CASVVQGNVDGYTF.

This clone was detected only once. The chain is built from TRBV5-1 and TRBJ2-2; TRBD2 matches 9 bases. The V gene end was trimmed by 3 bases and the J gene end by 5 bases; junction bases not matched to a gene: 2. CDR1 SGHRS and CDR2 YFSETQ come from the germline V gene. The CDR3 loop spans 14 amino acids. The CDR3 reads CASSWTSVTGELFF. The CDR3 nucleotides are TGCGCCAGCAGCTGGACTAGCGTGACCGGGGAGCTGTTTTTT.

The rearrangement uses TRBV10-2 and TRBJ2-1, with D perhaps matching TRBD2 (6 bases). CDR3 length: 15 amino acids. The germline V gene encodes CDR1 WSHSY and CDR2 SAAADI. Deletions cut 6 bases from V and 7 bases from J, with 19 bases between. The CDR3: CASSIGLGGRNEQFF. The CDR3 DNA is TGCGCCAGCAGCATTGGCCTTGGGGGGAGGAATGAGCAGTTCTTC.

The chain has TRBV3-1 (or the pseudogene TRBV3-2) and TRBJ2-4; possibly TRBD2 for D (5 bases). The V end lost 0 bases, the J end lost 7 bases, and 13 bases lay between the germline ends. Germline V gives CDR1 LGHDT, CDR2 YNNKEL (reference sequence). CDR3 length equals 15 residues. The CDR3 region has the DNA TGTGCCAGCAGCCAAGATACCGGGGTACGCAACATTCAGTACTTC. This codes for CASSQDTGVRNIQYF.

This clone was recorded only once. The V gene is TRBV7-8, the J gene TRBJ2-5; a weak D match, TRBD1 (6 bases). CDR3 size: 12 residues. CDR1 is SGHVS and CDR2 is FQNEAQ in the germline V gene. V lost 6 bases, J lost 6 bases, and 11 bases lay in between. The CDR3 DNA is TGTGCCAGCAGAACGACAGGTCAGACCCAGTACTTC. Translated: CASRTTGQTQYF.

The chain links TRBV7-2 to TRBJ2-1; TRBD2 aligns across 9 bases. The CDR3 length is 16 residues. V trimming: 6 bases; J trimming: 6 bases; junction bases outside the gene matches: 12. Germline V gene data show CDR1 as SGHTA and CDR2 as FQGNSA. The CDR3 sequence is CASSSNPGLASNEQFF. DNA of the CDR3: TGTGCCAGCAGTTCCAACCCGGGACTAGCCTCCAATGAGCAGTTCTTC.

The V call is TRBV2, the J call TRBJ1-5; TRBD1 might be the D (5 bases). Germline V lookup: CDR1 SNHLY, CDR2 FYNNEI. V lost 7 bases, J lost 0 bases, and 16 bases lay in between. This CDR3 has 16 residues. This CDR3 reads CASTNTRGYSNQPQHF. CDR3 sequence (DNA): TGTGCCAGCACCAATACCCGGGGGTATAGCAATCAGCCCCAGCATTTT.

The rearrangement joins TRBV5-4 to TRBJ2-7; D is possibly TRBD1 (6 bases). The CDR3 is 13 amino acids. The V gene lost 0 bases and the J gene lost 9 bases, with 13 bases spanning the gap. CDR1 SGHNT and CDR2 YYREEE come from the germline V gene (reference sequence). Written as DNA, the CDR3 is TGTGCCAGCAGCTTGGCCCCCCAGGGGATGCAGTACTTC. This encodes CASSLAPQGMQYF.

A note on this clone: Different DNA sequences within this sample yield the same CDR3. The chain joins TRBV28 to TRBJ2-7; 11 bases match TRBD2. From germline, CDR1 is MDHEN and CDR2 SYDVKM. The CDR3 covers 15 residues. With V trimmed by 2 bases and J by 3 bases, 3 bases remained unmatched. CDR3 nucleotides: TGTGCCAGCAGTTTAAGCACTAGCGGGAGCTACGAGCAGTACTTC. Translating gives CASSLSTSGSYEQYF.

J is TRBJ2-3 and V is TRBV19, with D perhaps TRBD1 (6 bases). This CDR3 comprises 13 residues. From germline, CDR1 is LNHDA and CDR2 SQIVND (reference sequence). Trimming removed 10 bases from V and 3 bases from J, with 14 bases in between. CDR3 residues: CATSGAATDTQYF. In DNA, the CDR3 is TGTGCCACCTCAGGGGCGGCGACAGATACGCAGTATTTT.

This chain connects TRBV5-8 to TRBJ2-3, with D possibly being TRBD1 (5 bases). The CDR3 sequence is 13 residues long. Germline V gives CDR1 SGHTS, CDR2 YDEGEE. Trimming took off 0 bases at V and 8 bases at J, with 10 bases between the two ends. CDR3 amino acids: CASSLVGPGTQYF. CDR3 coding DNA: TGTGCCAGCAGCTTGGTGGGGCCCGGTACGCAGTATTTT.